This record covers a single T cell receptor beta chain. The source of the sample is a study of control samples from healthy donors and cancer patients. Assay used: immunoSEQ multiplex PCR; TCRdb lists only in-frame clones, some missing. Of 90,000 to 150,000 clones listed, 70% to 90% were seen once; the top ten hold almost 40%. Trimming shortened V by 3 bases and J by 0 bases, and 11 bases separated the two germline ends. In germline, CDR1 is SGHTA, CDR2 FQGNSA. This CDR3 is 15 amino acids long. This chain uses TRBV7-2 with TRBJ1-1, with no clear D. Sequenced: blood. This TCR derives from a man over 45 in good health. The CDR3 spells CASSFVANLNTEAFF. The CDR3 DNA is TGTGCCAGCAGCTTCGTGGCGAATTTGAACACTGAAGCTTTCTTT.